This T cell receptor (beta chain) emerged from a study of blood T cell repertoires in COVID-19. Study background: There were acute and convalescent COVID-19 samples, and they came from the United States, Italy and Spain.

The germline V gene has CDR1 SQVTM and CDR2 ANQGSEA. The CDR3 loop spans 13 amino acids. The V and J ends lost 0 bases and 4 bases respectively, with 7 bases between them. Repertoires were generated with immunoSEQ multiplex PCR, while TCRdb's copy carries only in-frame clones and drops some. Among 400,000 to 450,000 clones, around 91% were seen once, and the ten largest hold approximately 1.5%. Source material: peripheral blood. This clonotype was obtained from a woman between 40 and 55 years old with COVID-19, enrolled during active disease. The V and J genes are TRBV29-1 and TRBJ1-3; possible D gene TRBD1, 5 bases. The CDR3 DNA reads as TGCAGCGTTGAAGAACAGGCGGGAAACACCATATATTTT. Protein product: CSVEEQAGNTIYF.